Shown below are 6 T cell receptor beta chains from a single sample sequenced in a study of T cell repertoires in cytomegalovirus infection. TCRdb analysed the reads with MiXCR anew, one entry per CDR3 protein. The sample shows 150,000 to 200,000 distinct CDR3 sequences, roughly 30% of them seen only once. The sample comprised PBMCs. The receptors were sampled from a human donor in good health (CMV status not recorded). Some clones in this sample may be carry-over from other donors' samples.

As DNA, the CDR3 is TGTGCCAGCAGCTTTCCGATCTCACAGGGAGGGGCCTACGAGCAGTACTTC. It translates to CASSFPISQGGAYEQYF. This chain joins TRBV7-9 and TRBJ2-7, with a possible D match to TRBD2 (7 bases). The CDR3 is 17 residues long. V was trimmed by 3 bases and J by 2 bases, leaving 20 bases between them. Per germline, CDR1 SEHNR and CDR2 FQNEAQ (reference sequence).

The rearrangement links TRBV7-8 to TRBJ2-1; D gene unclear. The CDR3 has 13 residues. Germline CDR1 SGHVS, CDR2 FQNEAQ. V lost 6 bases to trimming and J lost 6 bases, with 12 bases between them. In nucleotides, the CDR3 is TGTGCCAGCAGTCCATCATCCGGCAATGAGCAGTTCTTC. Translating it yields CASSPSSGNEQFF.

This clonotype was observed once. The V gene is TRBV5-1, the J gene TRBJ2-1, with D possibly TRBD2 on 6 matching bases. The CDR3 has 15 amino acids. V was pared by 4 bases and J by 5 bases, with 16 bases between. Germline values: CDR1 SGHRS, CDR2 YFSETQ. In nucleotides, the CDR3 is TGCGCCAGCAGCACCCTTACTAGCTCGGACAATGAGCAGTTCTTC. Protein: CASSTLTSSDNEQFF.

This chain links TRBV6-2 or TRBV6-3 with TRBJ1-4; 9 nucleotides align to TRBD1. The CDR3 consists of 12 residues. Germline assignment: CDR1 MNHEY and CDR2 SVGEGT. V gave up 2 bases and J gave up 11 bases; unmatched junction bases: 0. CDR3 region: CASSYGTGKLFF. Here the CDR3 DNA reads TGTGCCAGCAGTTACGGGACAGGGAAACTGTTTTTT.

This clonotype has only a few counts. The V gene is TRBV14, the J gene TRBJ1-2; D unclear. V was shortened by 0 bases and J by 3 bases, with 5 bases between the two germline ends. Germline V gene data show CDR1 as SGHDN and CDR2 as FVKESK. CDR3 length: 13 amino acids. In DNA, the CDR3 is TGTGCCAGCAGCCAAGAACGGGACTATGGCTACACCTTC. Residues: CASSQERDYGYTF.

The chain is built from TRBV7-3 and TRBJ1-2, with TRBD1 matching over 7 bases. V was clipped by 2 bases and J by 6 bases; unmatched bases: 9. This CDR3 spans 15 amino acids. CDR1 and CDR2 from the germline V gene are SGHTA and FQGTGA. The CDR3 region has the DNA TGTGCCAGCAGCTTAGATGGAGACAGGGCGGATGGCTACACCTTC. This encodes CASSLDGDRADGYTF.